Listed here are 10 T cell receptor beta chains from one sample, sequenced in a study of cytomegalovirus exposure and HLA in healthy donors. TCRdb's copy holds only in-frame clones and misses some; the assay was immunoSEQ multiplex PCR. The table includes 55,000 to 80,000 clones, approximately 95% detected once. The specimen sequenced was PBMCs. The receptors were sampled from a woman between 18 and 29 years old in good health and CMV-seropositive.

This clone was seen a single time. The V and J genes are TRBV25-1 and TRBJ2-7; 9 nucleotides agree with TRBD2. The CDR3 contains 14 residues. Germline CDR1 is MGHDK and CDR2 is SYGVNS. The V and J ends lost 6 bases and 3 bases, in that order; junction bases with no gene match: 6. This chain's CDR3 is CASSRSGGLYEQYF. In DNA form, the CDR3 reads TGTGCCAGCAGCCGTAGCGGGGGACTCTACGAGCAGTACTTC.

V gene TRBV5-1 combines with J gene TRBJ2-2; 8 nucleotides line up with TRBD1. J lost 9 bases, V lost 0 bases, and 10 bases had no gene match. CDR1 is SGHRS and CDR2 is YFSETQ in the germline V gene. This CDR3 region has 16 residues. CDR3 bases: TGCGCCAGCAGCTTGGACCCCGGGACAGGCGTTTGGGAGCTGTTTTTT. Translated, it gives CASSLDPGTGVWELFF.

This chain connects TRBV6-1 to TRBJ1-5; 7 positions agree with TRBD1. The V gene end was trimmed by 5 bases and the J gene end by 7 bases; junction bases not matched to a gene: 8. The CDR3 totals 14 residues. Germline assignment: CDR1 MNHNS and CDR2 SASEGT. The CDR3 region has the DNA TGTGCCAGCAGTAGAGACAGGGAAAGGCAGCCCCAGCATTTT. As protein: CASSRDRERQPQHF.

The gene calls are TRBV15 and TRBJ2-1; 9 bases match TRBD2. The CDR3 sequence is 15 residues long. Trimming took 8 bases from V and 4 from J; bases not matched to a gene: 9. Germline V CDR1 and CDR2: LNHNV, YYDKDF (reference sequence). The CDR3 bases are TGTGCCACCCGAGGCGGGAGGGCCTCGTACAATGAGCAGTTCTTC. It is translated as CATRGGRASYNEQFF.

This chain's CDR3 is CASTPLRNSYEQYF. CDR3 nucleotide sequence: TGTGCCAGCACCCCCCTCAGGAACTCCTACGAGCAGTACTTC. The chain has TRBV21-1 and TRBJ2-7; the table's D call, TRBD1, has no DNA check behind it. TRBV21-1 is given as a pseudogene. This CDR3 is 14 amino acids long.

The J gene is TRBJ1-6, the V gene TRBV6-1; D is undetermined. CDR1 is MNHNS and CDR2 is SASEGT in the germline V gene. V lost 4 bases, J lost 2 bases, and 21 bases lay in between. The CDR3 covers 19 residues. For the CDR3, the DNA is TGTGCCAGCAGTGGAGAGGACTTTCTGTCCTCCCCCTATAATTCACCCCTCCACTTT. Translated, it gives CASSGEDFLSSPYNSPLHF.

The chain carries TRBV27 and TRBJ2-1; 13 nucleotides agree with TRBD2. The CDR3 length is 18 residues. V lost 5 bases and J lost 6; bases outside the gene matches: 13. Germline values: CDR1 MNHEY, CDR2 SMNVEV (reference sequence). The CDR3 region has the DNA TGTGCCAGCAGTAAGATAGGGACTAGCGGGACCCTTCGCAATGAGCAGTTCTTC. It specifies CASSKIGTSGTLRNEQFF.

The chain links TRBV29-1 to TRBJ2-1; 8 bases map to TRBD2. The CDR3 is made up of 15 amino acids. Germline assignment: CDR1 SQVTM and CDR2 ANQGSEA. Trimming cost V 5 bases and J 3 bases; bases outside gene matches: 9. This CDR3 is CSVRRLAGVYNEQFF. In nucleotides, the CDR3 is TGCAGCGTTAGACGGCTAGCGGGCGTCTACAATGAGCAGTTCTTC.

The gene calls are TRBV4-1 and TRBJ1-1; D ambiguous. There are 13 residues in the CDR3. The germline V gene encodes CDR1 MGHRA and CDR2 YSYEKL. Between the trimmed V and J ends, which lost 2 bases and 1 base, there was a span of 5 bases. The CDR3 DNA is TGCGCCAGCAGCCAATCAGAGAACACTGAAGCTTTCTTT. Translation: CASSQSENTEAFF.

The chain uses TRBV18 and TRBJ1-1; 7 bases are shared with TRBD1. V shed 6 bases, J shed 5 bases, and the junction held 6 bases outside the gene matches. Per the germline V gene, CDR1 is KGHSH and CDR2 is LQKENI. This CDR3 region has 13 residues. Here the CDR3 reads CASSRDRETEAFF. The CDR3 bases are TGTGCCAGCTCCAGGGACAGAGAGACTGAAGCTTTCTTT.